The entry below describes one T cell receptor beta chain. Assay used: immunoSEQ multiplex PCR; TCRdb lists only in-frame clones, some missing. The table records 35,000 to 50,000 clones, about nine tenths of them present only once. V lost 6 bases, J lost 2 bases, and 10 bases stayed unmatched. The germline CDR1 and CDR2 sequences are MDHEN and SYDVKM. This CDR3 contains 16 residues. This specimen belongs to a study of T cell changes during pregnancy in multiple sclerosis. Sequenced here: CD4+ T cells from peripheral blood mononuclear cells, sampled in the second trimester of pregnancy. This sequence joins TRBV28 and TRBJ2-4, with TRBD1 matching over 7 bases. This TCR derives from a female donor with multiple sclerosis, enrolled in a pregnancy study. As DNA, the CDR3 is TGTGCCAGCAGCCGTACCGTGACAGGGTCCAAAAACATTCAGTACTTC. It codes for CASSRTVTGSKNIQYF.